This entry describes one TCR beta chain. Its binding antigen is unknown. Base qualities are not recorded, but no much larger clone differs from it by a single base. The immunoSEQ Assay, a bias-controlled multiplex PCR, was used to amplify TCRbeta CDR3 regions from genomic DNA. On the authors' methods: Within the assay, amplification of reference gene primers was used to estimate how many nucleated cells each sample contained. Sequence reads were collapsed and filtered to measure the absolute abundance of every unique TCRbeta CDR3 rearrangement. Productive Simpson clonality was computed per sample as the square root of Simpson's diversity index over productive rearrangements. Not all clones reach the TCRdb copy of this immuneACCESS table, which keeps in-frame sequences only. Checked studies attribute under half of the gap to unresolved V genes and leave the rest unexplained. V and J calls and clone size are given by that table; D and trimming were obtained from the DNA. This sample lists over 200,000 clones; around 83% were detected once. The ten top clones hold about 9% of the sample.

The sample is drawn from a study of blood T cell repertoires in COVID-19 (dated by TCRdb to about 2020). Context from the whole study: Collaborator samples came from the United States, Italy and Spain and covered acute and convalescent phases of COVID-19. The material from the prospective study consisted of cDNA or gDNA derived from T cells, B-cell-depleted T cells, or PBMCs. The dataset comprised deeply sampled blood TCRbeta repertoires from subjects exposed to, actively infected with, or recovered from COVID-19. The repertoires were released in a freely available public database meant as a resource for research on the immune response to SARS-CoV-2. The samples were drawn from the first 160 participants of the ongoing ImmuneRACE study and from over 950 subjects provided by 6 global collaborators. A de-identified subject ID, COVID-19 status, age in years and sex were almost always included in the sample metadata. Where available, HLA class I and class II types were obtained from metadata supplied by the sample provider rather than from assay-based typing. Results the study describes overall, beyond this receptor: Clinical and demographic metadata were provided uncurated, with the amount varying by source and participant.

Each collaborating institution followed its own protocols to collect whole blood in K2EDTA tubes. Collaborator samples were shipped for TCRbeta analysis as frozen whole blood, isolated PBMCs, or DNA extracted from either sample type. V is clipped by 5 bases and J by 4 bases, and the sequence between their germline boundaries is 17 bases long. Based on the germline V gene (reference sequence), the CDR1 and CDR2 sequences are PRHDT and FYEKMQ. The cysteine opens and the phenylalanine closes a CDR3 of 15 amino acids. Just the 45-base CDR3 DNA is kept, in frame starting at base 1. Recombination connected TRBV13 to TRBJ1-1, and possibly TRBD1, on 6 matching bases. Sequencing was carried out using peripheral blood. This receptor was taken from a man aged 35 to 55 with active or convalescent COVID-19. In nucleotide form, the sequence is TGTGCCAGCAGCCGCCCCAGGGGTCAGGGCACTGAAGCTTTCTTT. This encodes CASSRPRGQGTEAFF.